This T cell receptor (beta chain) was observed in a study of cytomegalovirus exposure and HLA in healthy donors. Findings of the study overall: CMV antigen specificity was confirmed in vitro for three CMV-associated chains. In a later analysis, TCR beta V- and J-gene trimming was associated with a missense DCLRE1C variant. Highest at DRB1 and lowest at HLA-C, TCR association rates differed among HLA loci in a later analysis. It was reportedly the case that the classifier diagnosed cytomegalovirus status with high specificity and sensitivity.

Both 60 Vbeta primers and 13 Jbeta primers went into the PCR. Profiled with immunoSEQ multiplex PCR; TCRdb holds only in-frame clones, not every one. The table includes about 96,000 clones, 65% to 80% detected once. Concerning this clone: The antigen remains unidentified.

The sample consisted of PBMCs. This sequence was found in a man aged 30 to 45 in good health and CMV-seronegative.

The CDR3 reads CASSPTGGMGEQYF. The CDR3 nucleotides are TGCGCCAGCAGCCCCACCGGCGGGATGGGCGAGCAGTACTTC. The chain is built from TRBV5-1 and TRBJ2-7; TRBD2 is a possible D gene (6 bases). Trimming stripped 4 bases from V and 6 bases from J, with 17 bases between. The CDR3 sequence is 14 residues long. From germline, CDR1 is SGHRS and CDR2 YFSETQ. The entire variable domain, with the rest obtained from reference TRBV5-1 and TRBJ2-7, is as follows: KAGVTQTPRYLIKTRGQQVTLSCSPISGHRSVSWYQQTPGQGLQFLFEYFSETQRNKGNFPGRFSGRQFSNSRSEMNVSTLELGDSALYLCASSPTGGMGEQYFGPGTRLTVT.